These 10 T cell receptor beta chains originate from one sample sequenced in a study of molecular identifiers for immune sequencing clone quantification. TCRdb re-analysed the PCR reads in MiXCR, keeping a single row per CDR3 protein. Here the sample spans 20,000 or so distinct CDR3 sequences, about a fifth being singletons. Material for sequencing was naive CD8+ T cells from blood, with Jurkat cell RNA spiked in. Subset specified: FACS-sorted CD8+CD4-CCR7+CD45RA+ naive T cells. The origin of the receptors is a human donor in good health. Some libraries in this study had Jurkat cell RNA spiked in.

This clonotype is deemed medium-sized. The chain has TRBV5-5 and TRBJ2-1; D not certain. Germline V gene sequence: CDR1 SGHKS, CDR2 YYEKEE (reference sequence). The V end was cut by 2 bases, the J end by 5 bases, with 11 bases between. This CDR3 has 14 residues. The CDR3 region is CASSFHPGNNEQFF. The CDR3 DNA sequence: TGTGCCAGCAGCTTCCACCCAGGAAACAATGAGCAGTTCTTC. Combining the CDR3 with reference TRBV5-5 and TRBJ2-1 gives the whole variable domain DAGVTQSPTHLIKTRGQQVTLRCSPISGHKSVSWYQQVLGQGPQFIFQYYEKEERGRGNFPDRFSARQFPNYSSELNVNALLLGDSALYLCASSFHPGNNEQFFGPGTRLTVL.

By sample fraction, this clonotype is medium-sized (0.01 to 0.1%). The J gene is TRBJ2-7, the V gene TRBV4-1, with 7 nucleotides matching TRBD1. The germline CDR1 and CDR2 sequences are MGHRA and YSYEKL. There are 12 residues in the CDR3. V was clipped by 4 bases and J by 9 bases; unmatched bases: 6. CDR3 bases: TGCGCCAGCAGCCTCGGGACAGCCTCGCAGTACTTC. Residues: CASSLGTASQYF.

Many counts were recorded for this clonotype. The genes are TRBV28 and TRBJ2-2, with TRBD2 identical over 8 bases. From germline, CDR1 is MDHEN and CDR2 SYDVKM. V trimming: 3 bases; J trimming: 1 base; junction bases outside the gene matches: 7. CDR3 length equals 17 residues. The CDR3 DNA sequence: TGTGCCAGCAGTTTCCCCTCGACTAGCGTGAACACCGGGGAGCTGTTTTTT. Encoded protein: CASSFPSTSVNTGELFF.

This clonotype was observed many times. J is TRBJ2-3 and V is TRBV5-1; 9 bases are a match to TRBD2. CDR3 length equals 15 residues. The trim removed 4 bases at V and 5 bases at J, leaving 8 bases unmatched. The germline CDR1 and CDR2 sequences are SGHRS and YFSETQ. The CDR3 spells CASSRYSGSQDTQYF. Written as DNA, the CDR3 is TGCGCCAGCAGCCGCTATAGCGGGAGTCAAGATACGCAGTATTTT.

Ten or more counts support this clonotype. The rearrangement uses TRBV28 and TRBJ2-7; D is possibly TRBD2 (7 bases). Germline CDR1 MDHEN, CDR2 SYDVKM. This CDR3 is 15 amino acids long. V gave up 2 bases and J gave up 5 bases, with 16 bases separating them. This chain's CDR3 is CASSLPGGGRNEQYF. The CDR3 DNA reads TGTGCCAGCAGTTTACCTGGGGGGGGGCGGAACGAGCAGTACTTC.

This clonotype was seen at least ten times. The rearrangement uses TRBV4-1 and TRBJ2-5; 8 bases match TRBD1. CDR1 MGHRA and CDR2 YSYEKL come from the germline V gene. Trimming took 2 bases from V and 4 from J; bases not matched to a gene: 6. CDR3 length equals 15 residues. The CDR3 loop reads CASSQSGGAGETQYF. The DNA of the CDR3 is TGCGCCAGCAGCCAATCAGGGGGCGCAGGAGAGACCCAGTACTTC.

This clonotype was counted at least ten times. The V and J genes are TRBV14 and TRBJ1-5; no reliable D call. V was shortened by 2 bases and J by 3 bases, with 5 bases between the two germline ends. Germline V gives CDR1 SGHDN, CDR2 FVKESK. CDR3 size: 13 residues. CDR3 in amino acids: CASSQHNNQPQHF. CDR3 sequence (DNA): TGTGCCAGCAGCCAACACAACAATCAGCCCCAGCATTTT.

This clonotype came up many times. This sequence joins TRBV7-9 and TRBJ2-5; 8 bases are shared with TRBD2. The V and J ends lost 7 bases and 9 bases, in that order; junction bases with no gene match: 16. This CDR3 has 15 residues. CDR1 is SEHNR and CDR2 is FQNEAQ in the germline V gene (reference sequence). The CDR3 loop is CASIVTAGDVVSQYF. In DNA, the CDR3 is TGTGCCAGCATCGTGACAGCGGGGGATGTGGTGTCCCAGTACTTC.

Many counts were recorded for this clonotype. The V gene is TRBV28, the J gene TRBJ2-3; TRBD1 matches at 8 bases. Germline values: CDR1 MDHEN, CDR2 SYDVKM. J gave up 4 bases and V 5 bases, and 8 bases lay outside the gene matches. The CDR3 has 15 residues. This chain's CDR3 is CASSPGQGSPDTQYF. The DNA for the CDR3 is TGTGCCAGCAGTCCCGGACAGGGTAGCCCAGATACGCAGTATTTT.

This clonotype turned up a few times. The chain combines TRBV13 with TRBJ1-6, with D perhaps matching TRBD1 (6 bases). The V gene lost 6 bases and the J gene lost 12 bases, with 18 bases spanning the gap. Germline CDR1 and CDR2: PRHDT and FYEKMQ (reference sequence). This CDR3 region has 14 residues. CDR3 sequence (DNA): TGTGCCAGCAGTCATGGACAGCCCCGGTTACCCCTCCACTTT. Translating it yields CASSHGQPRLPLHF.